The clone carrying this TCR beta chain appeared many times. The target antigen is unknown. This entry belongs to a study of Graves' ophthalmopathy and Graves' hyperthyroidism. Study overall: A follow-up of 18 months without ophthalmopathy meant that hyperthyroidism was stable.

TCR beta CDR3 amplification used RNA transcripts. Amplification began with first-round RT-PCR using HTBI primers, then second-round multiplex PCR was performed. TCRdb called the multiplex PCR reads again in MiXCR, with one record for every CDR3 protein. The sample lists around 1.1 million distinct CDR3 sequences; about 36% were seen once. V was cut by 3 bases and J by 10 bases, with 19 bases left in between. The CDR3 contains 15 residues. Germline values: CDR1 DFQATT, CDR2 SNEGSKA (reference sequence). Only newly diagnosed hyperthyroidism patients aged 18 to 65, with under 2 months' duration, were enrolled. Overall study results and limits: The model flagged ophthalmopathy progression at more than 60% sensitivity and about 72% specificity. Blood repertoires reportedly contained most expanded thyroid clonotypes above 0.001 frequency.

This TCR came from an adult man with Graves' hyperthyroidism. The material sequenced was peripheral blood or thyroid tissue (not recorded which). The chain uses TRBV20-1 and TRBJ1-6, with a possible D match to TRBD1 (5 bases). CDR3 residues: CSASFFRGAESPLHF. The CDR3, as DNA: TGCAGTGCTAGTTTTTTTCGAGGGGCAGAATCACCCCTCCACTTT.